Below, one T cell receptor beta chain is given with its context. The antigen it recognizes is unknown. No much larger clone is present one base from it, and per-base qualities are unavailable. The trial excluded patients who had a history of autoimmune disease or who were on systemic immunosuppression. Peripheral blood for TCR sequencing was collected from all dose cohorts at baseline, on cycle 4 day 1, and on cycle 7 day 1. Samples came from an open-label, multicenter, first-in-human phase I dose-escalation trial of ivuxolimab. Adults with locally advanced or metastatic melanoma, renal cell carcinoma, hepatocellular carcinoma or head and neck squamous cell carcinoma were enrolled in the trial. Before TCR sequencing, CD4+ T cells and CD8+ T cells from peripheral blood were sorted into separate populations. The data are from a study of OX40 agonist ivuxolimab in advanced cancers. Regarding the complete study: Ivuxolimab, which targeted the costimulatory receptor OX40 (CD134), was an agonistic, fully human IgG2 monoclonal antibody. In the dose-escalation cohort, more than 75% of patients were male, and the mean age was approximately 60 years, with a range of 23 to 79. The monotherapy dose-escalation portion (N of about 52 patients) of the phase I ivuxolimab trial is reported in the paper. Intravenous ivuxolimab was administered to patients every 2 weeks at six dose levels: 0.01, 0.1, 0.3, 1.5, 3 and 10 mg/kg. Three dose-escalation patients achieved partial responses, one with hepatocellular carcinoma and two with cutaneous melanoma. Prior anti-PD-1, anti-PD-L1 or anti-CTLA-4 therapy was permitted, and about 40% of dose-escalation patients had received checkpoint inhibitors. Of the roughly 50 dose-escalation patients, hepatocellular carcinoma was present in about 20, melanoma in approximately 15, renal cell carcinoma in 9 and head and neck cancer in 9. The purpose of peripheral TCRbeta sequencing was to test whether ivuxolimab changed TCR sequence diversity and led to clonal T-cell expansion.

V trim: 3 bases; J trim: 3 bases; unmatched bases: 3. From the germline V gene, CDR1 is LGHNA and CDR2 is YSLEER. The cysteine opens and the phenylalanine closes a CDR3 of 14 amino acids. CDR3 DNA only is kept here, 42 bases in frame from base 1. Beyond this particular receptor, the publication reports: Low levels of normalized T-cell clonal expansion were also seen in some nonresponding patients. Which antigens the clonally expanded peripheral T cells were specific for was not determined. Clonal expansion of both CD4+ and CD8+ blood T cells was observed from baseline to week 6 at doses 0.1 to 3.0 mg/kg. In the 0.1-3.0 mg/kg groups, partial responders had among the lowest normalized peripheral clonal expansion, particularly in CD8+ T cells. After ivuxolimab, CD8+ T cells had more expanded clones than CD4+ T cells on average.

To sequence the TCRbeta CDR3 region, genomic DNA was isolated from the sorted cells. TCRbeta CDR3 regions were sequenced using the immunoSEQ Assay. TCRdb mirrors the immuneACCESS table, restricted to in-frame sequences. Some clones are absent from its copies; in checked studies, under half trace to an unresolved V gene, and the reason for the others is unknown. This sample lists fewer than 45,000 clones; roughly 90% were detected once. Approximately 0.5% of the sample lies in the top ten. This clonotype originated in an adult with an advanced solid tumor such as melanoma, head and neck, liver or kidney cancer. This sample comprised CD4+ or CD8+ T cells sorted from blood, obtained in a trial of the OX40 agonist ivuxolimab. The rearranged segments are TRBV4-3 and TRBJ1-1, and 8 junctional nucleotides match TRBD1. The CDR3 here reads CASSHVTGDTEAFF. DNA sequence: TGCGCCAGCAGCCATGTGACAGGGGACACTGAAGCTTTCTTT.